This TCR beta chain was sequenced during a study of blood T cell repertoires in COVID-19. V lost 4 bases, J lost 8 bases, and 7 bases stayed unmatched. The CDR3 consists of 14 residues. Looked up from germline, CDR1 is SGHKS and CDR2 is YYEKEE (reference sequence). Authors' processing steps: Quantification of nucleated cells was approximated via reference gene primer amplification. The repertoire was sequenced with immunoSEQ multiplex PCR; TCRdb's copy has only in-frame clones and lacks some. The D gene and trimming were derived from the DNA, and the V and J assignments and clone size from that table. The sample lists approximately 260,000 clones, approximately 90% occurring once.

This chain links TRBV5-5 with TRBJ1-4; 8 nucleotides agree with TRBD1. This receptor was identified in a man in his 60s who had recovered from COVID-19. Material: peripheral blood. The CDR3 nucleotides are TGTGCCAGCAGCCCCGGGACAGGATGGGAAAAACTGTTTTTT. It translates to CASSPGTGWEKLFF.